Shown below are 18 T cell receptor beta chains from a single sample sequenced in a study of blood T cell repertoires in COVID-19. Some clones are missing from TCRdb's copy, which holds only in-frame ones; the method was immunoSEQ multiplex PCR. This table has 260,000 or so clones, under 90% appearing once. What was sequenced was PBMCs or T cells enriched from blood (not recorded which). Source of these receptors: a man between 18 and 35 years old who had recovered from COVID-19.

Worth noting for this clone: A read error may be the cause here, since a much bigger clone is one base away. CDR3 sequence: CASSYSGSGNYGYTF. The CDR3 region has the DNA TGTGCCAGCAGTTACTCGGGGTCAGGGAACTATGGCTACACCTTC. This chain connects TRBV6-5 to TRBJ1-2; the D gene is possibly TRBD1 (5 bases). Germline CDR1 and CDR2: MNHEY and SVGAGI. The CDR3 is 15 residues long. The V end lost 0 bases, the J end lost 2 bases, and 10 bases lay between the germline ends.

This chain links TRBV7-9 with TRBJ2-1; D ambiguous. Germline CDR1 SEHNR, CDR2 FQNEAQ (reference sequence). Trimming removed 2 bases from V and 1 base from J, with 12 bases in between. The CDR3 loop spans 16 amino acids. The CDR3 is CASSLLGSSSYNEQFF. The CDR3 region has the DNA TGTGCCAGCAGCTTACTGGGCTCCAGTTCCTACAATGAGCAGTTCTTC. The full variable domain, rest sourced from reference TRBV7-9 and TRBJ2-1, is DTGVSQNPRHKITKRGQNVTFRCDPISEHNRLYWYRQTLGQGPEFLTYFQNEAQLEKSRLLSDRFSAERPKGSFSTLEIQRTEQGDSAMYLCASSLLGSSSYNEQFFGPGTRLTVL.

The V call is TRBV6-5, the J call TRBJ1-5, with a tentative D call TRBD1 (6 bases). Trimming left V 6 bases short and J 3 bases short, with 15 bases between. From germline, CDR1 is MNHEY and CDR2 SVGAGI. CDR3 length: 15 amino acids. The CDR3 nucleotides read TGTGCCAGCAGCCGATTCGGACAGAACAATCAGCCCCAGCATTTT. As protein: CASSRFGQNNQPQHF.

The CDR3 nucleotides are TGTGCCAGCGCCAAGGGGACAGATTACGAGCAGTACTTC. Amino acid sequence: CASAKGTDYEQYF. The rearrangement uses TRBV6-5 and TRBJ2-7; 7 positions agree with TRBD1. Germline V gene sequence: CDR1 MNHEY, CDR2 SVGAGI. The CDR3 runs to 13 residues. V lost 8 bases and J lost 4; bases outside the gene matches: 8.

The CDR3 DNA sequence: TGTGCCAGCAGCAGAGAACTAGCGAACACCGGGGAGCTGTTTTTT. Protein sequence: CASSRELANTGELFF. This chain uses TRBV7-9 with TRBJ2-2; possible D gene TRBD2, 5 bases. Germline CDR1 SEHNR, CDR2 FQNEAQ (reference sequence). V was pared by 5 bases and J by 0 bases, with 10 bases between. CDR3 length: 15 amino acids.

Only one count was recorded for this clone. The rearrangement links TRBV2 to TRBJ1-5; perhaps TRBD1 as D (6 bases). The CDR3 consists of 15 residues. The V end lost 6 bases, the J end lost 5 bases, and 17 bases lay between the germline ends. Germline CDR1 reads SNHLY; CDR2 reads FYNNEI. This CDR3 is CASREDSSRYQPQHF. CDR3 bases: TGTGCCAGCAGGGAGGACAGCTCACGATATCAGCCCCAGCATTTT.

This chain uses TRBV10-3 with TRBJ2-3; D may be TRBD1 (5 bases). There are 15 residues in the CDR3. The V end was cut by 3 bases, the J end by 0 bases, with 10 bases between. CDR1 and CDR2 from the germline V gene are ENHRY and SYGVKD. The CDR3 coding sequence is TGTGCCATCAGTGACCCTCAGGGAAGCACAGATACGCAGTATTTT. Residues: CAISDPQGSTDTQYF.

This CDR3 reads CASSYFPTGKGYGYTF. CDR3 DNA: TGTGCCAGCAGTTACTTTCCCACAGGGAAAGGCTATGGCTACACCTTC. The J gene is TRBJ1-2, the V gene TRBV6-5, with TRBD1 as a possible D gene (6 bases). In germline, CDR1 is MNHEY, CDR2 SVGAGI. The germline V and J ends were trimmed by 1 base and 4 bases, with 16 bases remaining between them. This CDR3 comprises 16 residues.

This clone was seen once. V and J are TRBV5-1 and TRBJ2-5, with TRBD2 identical over 7 bases. Trimming cost V 3 bases and J 1 base; bases outside gene matches: 6. The CDR3 totals 15 residues. CDR1 SGHRS and CDR2 YFSETQ come from the germline V gene. CDR3 sequence: CASSSTTSPQETQYF. CDR3 sequence (DNA): TGCGCCAGCAGCTCTACGACTAGCCCCCAAGAGACCCAGTACTTC.

CDR3 loop: CASSQAGFTEAFF. In nucleotides, the CDR3 is TGTGCCAGCAGCCAGGCAGGGTTTACTGAAGCTTTCTTT. This chain joins TRBV16 and TRBJ1-1; D is possibly TRBD1 (5 bases). This CDR3 has 13 residues. Germline V lookup: CDR1 KGHSY, CDR2 FQNENV. Trimming shortened V by 3 bases and J by 5 bases, and 10 bases separated the two germline ends.

V usage is TRBV2 and J usage is TRBJ2-1; tentative D call: TRBD2 (5 bases). Germline lookup yields CDR1 SNHLY and CDR2 FYNNEI. V was cut by 0 bases and J by 9 bases, with 12 bases left in between. This CDR3 contains 14 residues. CDR3 loop: CASSEAIGLSEQFF. The CDR3 DNA follows: TGTGCCAGCAGTGAAGCCATAGGACTTTCTGAGCAGTTCTTC.

The chain employs TRBV10-3 and TRBJ1-6; possible D gene TRBD1, 6 bases. In germline, CDR1 is ENHRY, CDR2 SYGVKD. The CDR3 length is 14 residues. V gave up 5 bases and J gave up 6 bases, with 11 bases separating them. CDR3 residues: CAISLDSLNSPLHF. CDR3 DNA: TGTGCCATCAGTTTGGACAGCCTTAATTCACCCCTCCACTTT.

V is TRBV30 and J is TRBJ2-7; no reliable D call. Per the germline V gene, CDR1 is GTSNPN and CDR2 is SVGIG (reference sequence). CDR3 length equals 15 residues. The V end lost 4 bases, the J end lost 2 bases, and 18 bases lay between the germline ends. CDR3 residues: CAWTPYGRSTYEQYF. The CDR3 coding sequence is TGTGCCTGGACCCCTTACGGAAGGAGTACCTACGAGCAGTACTTC.

This chain joins TRBV3-1 (or the pseudogene TRBV3-2) and TRBJ1-1; D call uncertain. V was pared by 4 bases and J by 5 bases, with 11 bases between. Germline CDR1 reads LGHDT; CDR2 reads YNNKEL (reference sequence). The length of the CDR3 is 13 residues. The CDR3 protein is CASSLRVSTEAFF. The DNA of the CDR3 is TGTGCCAGCAGCCTCCGGGTTAGTACTGAAGCTTTCTTT.

This clone was found once. The chain has TRBV19 and TRBJ1-2; 8 bases match TRBD1. V shed 5 bases, J shed 2 bases, and the junction held 10 bases outside the gene matches. The germline gives CDR1 LNHDA, CDR2 SQIVND (reference sequence). This CDR3 is built from 16 residues. As DNA, the CDR3 is TGTGCCAGTAGTGTATTCCGGGACAGGCCAAACTATGGCTACACCTTC. This gives the protein CASSVFRDRPNYGYTF. Combining the CDR3 with reference TRBV19 and TRBJ1-2 gives the whole variable domain DGGITQSPKYLFRKEGQNVTLSCEQNLNHDAMYWYRQDPGQGLRLIYYSQIVNDFQKGDIAEGYSVSREKKESFPLTVTSAQKNPTAFYLCASSVFRDRPNYGYTFGSGTRLTVV.

V is TRBV2 and J is TRBJ2-3, with 8 bases aligning to TRBD2. Germline V CDR1 and CDR2: SNHLY, FYNNEI. J lost 5 bases, V lost 5 bases, and 9 bases had no gene match. The CDR3 totals 15 residues. The CDR3 sequence is CASSIAGTGVDTQYF. CDR3 DNA sequence: TGTGCCAGCAGTATAGCGGGAACGGGGGTAGATACGCAGTATTTT. The whole variable domain, filled in from reference TRBV2 and TRBJ2-3, reads EPEVTQTPSHQVTQMGQEVILRCVPISNHLYFYWYRQILGQKVEFLVSFYNNEISEKSEIFDDQFSVERPDGSNFTLKIRSTKLEDSAMYFCASSIAGTGVDTQYFGPGTRLTVL.

The chain has TRBV29-1 and TRBJ1-1; 10 nucleotides match TRBD1. The CDR3 spans 15 residues. Germline assignment: CDR1 SQVTM and CDR2 ANQGSEA. The trim removed 3 bases at V and 0 bases at J, leaving 4 bases unmatched. The CDR3 DNA follows: TGCAGCGTTGATAGGACAGGGGGATTGAACACTGAAGCTTTCTTT. Protein: CSVDRTGGLNTEAFF.

The rearrangement joins TRBV3-1 (or the pseudogene TRBV3-2) to TRBJ2-1, with D hard to call. Germline CDR1 and CDR2: LGHDT and YNNKEL (reference sequence). The CDR3 is 15 residues long. The germline V and J ends were trimmed by 1 base and 6 bases, with 13 bases remaining between them. The CDR3 spells CASSQVQKLANEQFF. In DNA form, the CDR3 reads TGTGCCAGCAGCCAAGTACAAAAGTTGGCCAATGAGCAGTTCTTC.